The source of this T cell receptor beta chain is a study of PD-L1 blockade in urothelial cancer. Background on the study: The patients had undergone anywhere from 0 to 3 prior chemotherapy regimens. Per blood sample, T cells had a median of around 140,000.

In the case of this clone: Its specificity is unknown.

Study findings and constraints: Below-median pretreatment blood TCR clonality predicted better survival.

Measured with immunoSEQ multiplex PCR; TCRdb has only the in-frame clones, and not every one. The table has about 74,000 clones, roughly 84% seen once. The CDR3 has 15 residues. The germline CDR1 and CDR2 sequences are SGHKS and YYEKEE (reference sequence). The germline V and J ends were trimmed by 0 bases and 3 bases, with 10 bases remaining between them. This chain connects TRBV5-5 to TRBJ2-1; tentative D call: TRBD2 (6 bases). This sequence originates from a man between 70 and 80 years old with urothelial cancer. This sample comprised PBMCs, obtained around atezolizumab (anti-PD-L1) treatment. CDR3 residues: CASSLGGSGYNEQFF. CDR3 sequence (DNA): TGTGCCAGCAGCTTGGGGGGTAGCGGCTACAATGAGCAGTTCTTC.